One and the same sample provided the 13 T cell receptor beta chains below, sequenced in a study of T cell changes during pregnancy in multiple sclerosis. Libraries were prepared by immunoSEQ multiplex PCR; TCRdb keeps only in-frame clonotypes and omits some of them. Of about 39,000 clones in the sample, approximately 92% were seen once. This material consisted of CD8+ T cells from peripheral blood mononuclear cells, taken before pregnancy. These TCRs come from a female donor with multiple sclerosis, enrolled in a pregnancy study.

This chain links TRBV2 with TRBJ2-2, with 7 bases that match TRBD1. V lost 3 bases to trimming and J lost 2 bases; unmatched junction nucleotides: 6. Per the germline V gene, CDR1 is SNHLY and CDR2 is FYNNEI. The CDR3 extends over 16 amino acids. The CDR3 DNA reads TGTGCCAGCAGTGAGCGGAGACAGGGTAACACCGGGGAGCTGTTTTTT. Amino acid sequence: CASSERRQGNTGELFF. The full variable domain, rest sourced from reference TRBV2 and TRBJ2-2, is EPEVTQTPSHQVTQMGQEVILRCVPISNHLYFYWYRQILGQKVEFLVSFYNNEISEKSEIFDDQFSVERPDGSNFTLKIRSTKLEDSAMYFCASSERRQGNTGELFFGEGSRLTVL.

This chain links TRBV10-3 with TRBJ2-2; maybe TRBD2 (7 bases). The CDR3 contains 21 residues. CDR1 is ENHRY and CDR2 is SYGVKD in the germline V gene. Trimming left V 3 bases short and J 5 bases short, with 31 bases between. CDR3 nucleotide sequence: TGTGCCATCAGTGATCCCGAAGGGGGACGGGAGGATTCAGACGCGACCGGGGAGCTGTTTTTT. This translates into CAISDPEGGREDSDATGELFF.

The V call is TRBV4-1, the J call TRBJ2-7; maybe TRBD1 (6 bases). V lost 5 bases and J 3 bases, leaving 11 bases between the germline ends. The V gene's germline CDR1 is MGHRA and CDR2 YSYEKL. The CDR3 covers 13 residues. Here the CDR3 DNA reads TGCGCCAGCAGCACGACAGGAGGCTACGAGCAGTACTTC. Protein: CASSTTGGYEQYF.

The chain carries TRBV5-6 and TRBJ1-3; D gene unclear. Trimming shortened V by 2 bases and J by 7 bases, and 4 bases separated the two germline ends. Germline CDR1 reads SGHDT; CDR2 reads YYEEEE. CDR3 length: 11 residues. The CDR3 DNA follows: TGTGCCAGCAGCTTAGCGAACACCATATATTTT. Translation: CASSLANTIYF.

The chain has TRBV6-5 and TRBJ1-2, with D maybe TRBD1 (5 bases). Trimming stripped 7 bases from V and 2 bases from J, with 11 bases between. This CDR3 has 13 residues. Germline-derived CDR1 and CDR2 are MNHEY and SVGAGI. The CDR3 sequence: CASTDSRNYGYTF. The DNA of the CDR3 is TGTGCCAGCACCGACAGCCGCAACTATGGCTACACCTTC.

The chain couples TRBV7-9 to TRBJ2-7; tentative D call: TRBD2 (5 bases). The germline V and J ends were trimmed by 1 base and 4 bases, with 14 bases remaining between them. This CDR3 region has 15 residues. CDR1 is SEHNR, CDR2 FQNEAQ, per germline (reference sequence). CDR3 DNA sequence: TGTGCCAGCAGCTTAGAACTAGGGCCAAGGTACGAGCAGTACTTC. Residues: CASSLELGPRYEQYF.

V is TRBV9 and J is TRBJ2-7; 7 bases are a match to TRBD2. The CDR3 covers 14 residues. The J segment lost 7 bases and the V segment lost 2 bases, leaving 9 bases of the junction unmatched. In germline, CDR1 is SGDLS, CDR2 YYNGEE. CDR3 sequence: CASSVDLGGREQYF. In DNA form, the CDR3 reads TGTGCCAGCAGCGTGGACTTGGGAGGGCGAGAGCAGTACTTC.

The CDR3 sequence is CASSAAGELTDTQYF. In nucleotides, the CDR3 is TGTGCCAGCAGCGCAGCAGGGGAGCTCACAGATACGCAGTATTTT. This rearrangement joins TRBV9 to TRBJ2-3, with D possibly matching TRBD1 (6 bases). The CDR3 is made up of 15 amino acids. The germline V gene has CDR1 SGDLS and CDR2 YYNGEE. The germline V and J ends were trimmed by 3 bases and 2 bases, with 13 bases remaining between them.

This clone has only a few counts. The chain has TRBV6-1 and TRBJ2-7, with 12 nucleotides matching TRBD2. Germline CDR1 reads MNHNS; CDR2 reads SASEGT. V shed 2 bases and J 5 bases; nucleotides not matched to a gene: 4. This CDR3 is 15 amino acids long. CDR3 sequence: CASSELAGGSHEQYF. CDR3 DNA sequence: TGTGCCAGCAGTGAACTAGCGGGAGGGTCCCACGAGCAGTACTTC.

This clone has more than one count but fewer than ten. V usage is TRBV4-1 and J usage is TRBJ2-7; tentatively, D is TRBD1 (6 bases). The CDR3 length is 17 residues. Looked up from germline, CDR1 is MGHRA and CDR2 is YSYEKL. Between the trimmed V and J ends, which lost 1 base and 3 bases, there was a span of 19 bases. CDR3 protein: CASSQGLTGPHHYEQYF. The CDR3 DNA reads TGCGCCAGCAGCCAAGGGTTGACAGGCCCACACCACTACGAGCAGTACTTC.

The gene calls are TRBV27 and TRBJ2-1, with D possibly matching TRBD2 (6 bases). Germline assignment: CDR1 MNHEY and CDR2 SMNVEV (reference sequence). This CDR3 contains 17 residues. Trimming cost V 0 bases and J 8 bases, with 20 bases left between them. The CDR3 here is CASSLSWGEFNSHEQFF. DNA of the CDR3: TGTGCCAGCAGTTTATCCTGGGGGGAATTTAATTCCCATGAGCAGTTCTTC.

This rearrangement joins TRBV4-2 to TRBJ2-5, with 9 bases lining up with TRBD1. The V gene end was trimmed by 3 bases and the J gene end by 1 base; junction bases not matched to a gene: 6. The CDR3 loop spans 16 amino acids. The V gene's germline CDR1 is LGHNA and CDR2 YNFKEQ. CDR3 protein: CASSHRDRELQETQYF. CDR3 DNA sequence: TGTGCCAGCAGCCACCGGGACAGGGAGCTCCAAGAGACCCAGTACTTC.

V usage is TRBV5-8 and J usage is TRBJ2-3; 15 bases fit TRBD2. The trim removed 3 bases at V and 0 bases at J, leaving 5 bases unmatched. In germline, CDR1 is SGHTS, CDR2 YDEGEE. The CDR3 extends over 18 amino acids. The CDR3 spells CASSSGTSGRISTDTQYF. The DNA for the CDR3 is TGTGCCAGCAGCTCCGGGACTAGCGGGAGGATAAGCACAGATACGCAGTATTTT.